The 13 T cell receptor beta chains below all came from one sample that was sequenced in a study of shared clonotypes between healthy human individuals (dated by TCRdb to 2018 to 2021). Libraries came from the immunoSEQ multiplex PCR assay. In its TCRdb copy, this immuneACCESS table keeps in-frame sequences only and misses some clones. Where compared with another copy, unresolved V genes explain less than half of these, and the others have no known cause. In this sample the table shows a few million clones, about 92% of which occur a single time. Together, the top ten hold roughly 0.15% of the sample. Specimen: naive CD4+ T cells sorted from blood. The cell subset or site label of this sample denotes: CD45RA+ positively selected. The receptors here all came from a man aged 18 to 29 in good health.

The chain joins TRBV7-2 to TRBJ2-3, with D unresolved. Trimming stripped 5 bases from V and 1 base from J, with 13 bases between. Germline-derived CDR1 and CDR2 are SGHTA and FQGNSA. The CDR3 loop spans 15 amino acids. CDR3 bases: TGTGCCAGCAGCCGGAGACCTCCGGGCACAGATACGCAGTATTTT. It translates to CASSRRPPGTDTQYF.

V and J are TRBV2 and TRBJ2-7, with 10 bases that match TRBD1. Germline V gene sequence: CDR1 SNHLY, CDR2 FYNNEI. The V and J ends lost 7 bases and 5 bases, in that order; junction bases with no gene match: 8. The CDR3 is 14 amino acids. The CDR3 region has the DNA TGTGCCAGCAACCGGGACAGGGGTGCTAACGAGCAGTACTTC. Protein: CASNRDRGANEQYF.

This chain connects TRBV25-1 to TRBJ2-1; a possible D gene is TRBD2 (6 bases). The CDR3 is 13 amino acids. CDR1 is MGHDK, CDR2 SYGVNS, per germline. The V gene lost 3 bases and the J gene lost 3 bases, with 6 bases spanning the gap. In DNA form, the CDR3 reads TGTGCCAGCAGTGAGGGGGGCTACAATGAGCAGTTCTTC. Protein sequence: CASSEGGYNEQFF.

In its sample, this clone was seen once. The rearrangement uses TRBV11-3 and TRBJ2-3, with TRBD2 identical over 9 bases. V gave up 5 bases and J gave up 1 base; unmatched junction bases: 4. CDR1 SGHNT and CDR2 YENEEA come from the germline V gene. This CDR3 region has 15 residues. CDR3 DNA sequence: TGTGCCAGCAGCCGCACTAGCGGGCGCACAGATACGCAGTATTTT. Protein product: CASSRTSGRTDTQYF.

The chain employs TRBV9 and TRBJ2-1; 10 bases fit TRBD2. CDR1 SGDLS and CDR2 YYNGEE come from the germline V gene. CDR3 length: 15 amino acids. The junction had 3 bases not matched to a gene; V was cut back by 1 base and J by 5 bases. CDR3 nucleotides: TGTGCCAGCAGCGTACTAGCGGGGGCCGACAATGAGCAGTTCTTC. It codes for CASSVLAGADNEQFF.

This chain uses TRBV2 with TRBJ2-5; the D gene is possibly TRBD2 (6 bases). The germline V gene encodes CDR1 SNHLY and CDR2 FYNNEI. V was pared by 11 bases and J by 2 bases, with 12 bases between. CDR3 size: 12 residues. CDR3: CAVKRAQETQYF. The CDR3 region has the DNA TGTGCCGTAAAGCGGGCGCAAGAGACCCAGTACTTC.

This CDR3 is CASKGPKNSPLHF. CDR3 DNA: TGTGCCAGCAAGGGCCCTAAGAATTCACCCCTCCACTTT. The chain couples TRBV28 to TRBJ1-6; D is undetermined. There are 13 residues in the CDR3. The V and J ends lost 7 bases and 7 bases respectively, with 11 bases between them. Germline V gives CDR1 MDHEN, CDR2 SYDVKM.

The chain links TRBV20-1 to TRBJ2-1, with D hard to call. Germline V gene sequence: CDR1 DFQATT, CDR2 SNEGSKA (reference sequence). The CDR3 is 11 residues long. Trimming left V 6 bases short and J 11 bases short, with 14 bases between. The DNA for the CDR3 is TGCAGTGCCCCTGATAATGAAAAGCAGTTCTTC. Amino acids: CSAPDNEKQFF.

The rearrangement uses TRBV5-6 and TRBJ1-6; D unclear. Germline V gives CDR1 SGHDT, CDR2 YYEEEE. The ends were cut back, 8 bases at V and 2 bases at J, with 5 bases in the middle. CDR3 length: 12 residues. CDR3 in amino acids: CARGTYNSPLHF. As DNA, the CDR3 is TGTGCCAGGGGAACCTATAATTCACCCCTCCACTTT.

As concerns this clone: Other DNA sequences in the same sample also yield this CDR3. This rearrangement joins TRBV2 to TRBJ1-5, with D hard to call. The CDR3 is made up of 14 amino acids. Germline lookup yields CDR1 SNHLY and CDR2 FYNNEI. Trimming removed 3 bases at V and 2 bases at J, with 8 bases between. The CDR3 reads CASSDRIGNQPQHF. Here the CDR3 DNA reads TGTGCCAGCAGTGACAGGATAGGCAATCAGCCCCAGCATTTT. The whole variable domain, filled in from reference TRBV2 and TRBJ1-5, reads EPEVTQTPSHQVTQMGQEVILRCVPISNHLYFYWYRQILGQKVEFLVSFYNNEISEKSEIFDDQFSVERPDGSNFTLKIRSTKLEDSAMYFCASSDRIGNQPQHFGDGTRLSIL.

The V call is TRBV7-9, the J call TRBJ1-3; D uncertain. Germline V gives CDR1 SEHNR, CDR2 FQNEAQ (reference sequence). This CDR3 comprises 15 residues. V was trimmed by 2 bases and J by 0 bases, leaving 8 bases between them. The CDR3 sequence: CASSLKGSSGNTIYF. CDR3 DNA sequence: TGTGCCAGCAGCTTAAAAGGAAGCTCTGGAAACACCATATATTTT.

The chain recombines TRBV2 with TRBJ2-7; TRBD2 agrees at 9 bases. Trimming took 3 bases from V and 7 from J; bases not matched to a gene: 7. In germline, CDR1 is SNHLY, CDR2 FYNNEI. This CDR3 is 14 amino acids long. CDR3 amino acids: CASSEERGANEQYF. For the CDR3, the DNA is TGTGCCAGCAGTGAGGAGCGGGGGGCGAATGAGCAGTACTTC.

The chain employs TRBV28 and TRBJ1-1; D is unresolved. The CDR3 is made up of 11 amino acids. Trimming left V 4 bases short and J 9 bases short, with 9 bases between. The V gene's germline CDR1 is MDHEN and CDR2 SYDVKM. CDR3 region: CASSSGPQAFF. As DNA, the CDR3 is TGTGCCAGCAGTTCCGGGCCCCAAGCTTTCTTT.